A single sample gave rise to the 20 T cell receptor beta chains below, sequenced in a study of cytomegalovirus exposure and HLA in healthy donors (dated by TCRdb to about 2017). Libraries were made using the immunoSEQ multiplex PCR assay. For the multiplex PCR, a mixture combining 60 forward primers for TCR Vbeta segments and 13 reverse primers for TCR Jbeta segments was used. The table comes from immuneACCESS by way of TCRdb, which keeps in-frame sequences with V and J called. Part of the clones is missing from these tables; in studies checked, under half for an unresolved V gene and the rest for unknown reasons. This sample comprises around 130,000 clones, around four fifths of them detected only once. The ten largest account for approximately 6% of the sample. Source material: PBMCs. The receptors were sampled from a woman aged 40 to 49 in good health and CMV-seropositive.

The V and J genes are TRBV15 and TRBJ1-3; 7 nucleotides agree with TRBD1. The germline V gene encodes CDR1 LNHNV and CDR2 YYDKDF (reference sequence). Losses at the gene ends were 0 bases for V and 0 bases for J; bases not matched to a gene: 8. The CDR3 is 18 amino acids. The CDR3 protein is CATSRDRHRGASGNTIYF. CDR3 in DNA: TGTGCCACCAGCAGAGACAGACACAGGGGAGCCTCTGGAAACACCATATATTTT.

The chain employs TRBV29-1 and TRBJ1-2; 8 bases agree with TRBD1. CDR1 is SQVTM, CDR2 ANQGSEA, per germline. The ends lost 3 bases at V and 6 bases at J; junction bases unmatched: 6. This CDR3 has 13 amino acids. The CDR3 DNA reads TGCAGCGTTGATGCAGGGGGCGCGGATGGCTACACCTTC. Translating it yields CSVDAGGADGYTF.

This CDR3 reads CASSAYRGVTEAFF. As DNA, the CDR3 is TGTGCCAGTAGTGCTTACAGGGGGGTCACTGAAGCTTTCTTT. The genes are TRBV19 and TRBJ1-1, with 8 bases identical to TRBD1. J was trimmed by 4 bases and V by 5 bases; bases with no gene match: 6. The germline V gene encodes CDR1 LNHDA and CDR2 SQIVND (reference sequence). This CDR3 is built from 14 residues.

This clone was detected only once. The J gene is TRBJ1-3, the V gene TRBV9; D gene uncertain. The J call is in doubt because the DNA end fits TRBJ2-2 better. The CDR3 spans 13 residues. In germline, CDR1 is SGDLS, CDR2 YYNGEE. The CDR3 protein is CASSVEELGELFF. The CDR3, as DNA: TGTGCCAGCAGCGTAGAGGAGCTCGGGGAGCTGTTTTTT.

J is TRBJ1-3 and V is TRBV5-1; no definite D call. The germline gives CDR1 SGHRS, CDR2 YFSETQ. V lost 4 bases, J lost 0 bases, and 11 bases lay in between. CDR3 length: 15 amino acids. The CDR3 loop reads CASSLNSGSGNTIYF. CDR3 nucleotide sequence: TGCGCCAGCAGCCTGAACTCCGGCTCTGGAAACACCATATATTTT.

The V call is TRBV9, the J call TRBJ2-3, with TRBD1 matching over 10 bases. Germline lookup yields CDR1 SGDLS and CDR2 YYNGEE. The CDR3 spans 17 residues. With V trimmed by 4 bases and J by 6 bases, 14 bases remained unmatched. The CDR3 bases are TGTGCCAGCAGCCTCGCGACCAGACAGGGGGCAGGGGATACGCAGTATTTT. This sequence encodes CASSLATRQGAGDTQYF.

The rearrangement links TRBV5-1 to TRBJ2-1, with unresolved D. Germline V gene data show CDR1 as SGHRS and CDR2 as YFSETQ. The V gene lost 4 bases and the J gene lost 7 bases, with 15 bases spanning the gap. The CDR3 is 14 amino acids. The CDR3 reads CASSLFPTKNEQFF. Written as DNA, the CDR3 is TGCGCCAGCAGCCTTTTCCCGACAAAAAATGAGCAGTTCTTC.

This clone appeared once. The chain links TRBV6-6 to TRBJ2-5; 8 bases are shared with TRBD1. The DNA end is more similar to TRBJ2-7, so the J call may be wrong. This CDR3 has 15 residues. CDR1 and CDR2 (germline): MNHNY, SVGAGI (reference sequence). The CDR3 here is CASSYLQGQGPEQYF. DNA of the CDR3: TGTGCCAGCAGTTACTTACAAGGACAGGGCCCCGAGCAGTACTTC.

This clone was counted between two and nine times. The chain combines TRBV5-1 with TRBJ2-5; 7 positions match TRBD2. The CDR3 is made up of 13 amino acids. V lost 4 bases and J lost 5; bases outside the gene matches: 5. CDR1 is SGHRS, CDR2 YFSETQ, per germline. This CDR3 is CASSPTSSETQYF. The CDR3 DNA reads as TGCGCCAGCAGCCCGACTAGCTCTGAGACCCAGTACTTC.

This chain uses TRBV7-3 with TRBJ1-2; D might be TRBD1 (5 bases). The ends were cut back, 0 bases at V and 7 bases at J, with 12 bases in the middle. The CDR3 runs to 14 residues. From germline, CDR1 is SGHTA and CDR2 FQGTGA. The CDR3 is CASSLTVTGGGYTF. For the CDR3, the DNA is TGTGCCAGCAGCTTAACGGTCACAGGCGGTGGCTACACCTTC.

This clone occurred once. CDR3 nucleotides: TGTGCCAGCAGCTACGGACAGGGAACAACCTACAATGAGCAGTTCTTC. Its translation: CASSYGQGTTYNEQFF. The chain has TRBV7-9 and TRBJ2-1, with TRBD1 matching over 8 bases. The ends lost 4 bases at V and 2 bases at J; junction bases unmatched: 7. The V gene's germline CDR1 is SEHNR and CDR2 FQNEAQ (reference sequence). This CDR3 is 16 amino acids long. The complete variable domain, with remaining parts taken from reference TRBV7-9 and TRBJ2-1, reads DTGVSQNPRHKITKRGQNVTFRCDPISEHNRLYWYRQTLGQGPEFLTYFQNEAQLEKSRLLSDRFSAERPKGSFSTLEIQRTEQGDSAMYLCASSYGQGTTYNEQFFGPGTRLTVL.

The chain recombines TRBV6-1 with TRBJ2-3; 13 nucleotides align to TRBD2. CDR1 is MNHNS and CDR2 is SASEGT in the germline V gene. V trimming: 10 bases; J trimming: 0 bases; junction bases outside the gene matches: 4. This CDR3 spans 15 amino acids. CDR3 region: CAMTSGGPSTDTQYF. CDR3 in DNA: TGTGCCATGACTAGCGGGGGGCCTAGCACAGATACGCAGTATTTT.

V is TRBV11-2 and J is TRBJ2-1, with D uncertain. Trimming pared 1 base from V and 6 bases from J, leaving 4 bases between. Germline lookup yields CDR1 SGHAT and CDR2 FQNNGV. The length of the CDR3 is 12 residues. As DNA, the CDR3 is TGTGCCAGCAGCTTAGTTAGCAATGAGCAGTTCTTC. Amino acid sequence: CASSLVSNEQFF.

V usage is TRBV2 and J usage is TRBJ2-5, with D possibly being TRBD1 (6 bases). V was pared by 5 bases and J by 5 bases, with 12 bases between. The CDR3 runs 13 residues. The germline gives CDR1 SNHLY, CDR2 FYNNEI. The CDR3 here is CASSKDSRETQYF. The CDR3, as DNA: TGTGCCAGCAGTAAGGACAGCCGCGAGACCCAGTACTTC.

J is TRBJ2-3 and V is TRBV14, with 10 bases lining up with TRBD2. The CDR3 runs 15 residues. The V and J ends lost 3 bases and 4 bases, in that order; junction bases with no gene match: 4. Germline-derived CDR1 and CDR2 are SGHDN and FVKESK. The CDR3 DNA is TGTGCCAGCAGCCAGAGCAGCGGGAGGGCAGATACGCAGTATTTT. Amino acid sequence: CASSQSSGRADTQYF.

The CDR3 coding sequence is TGTGCCAGCAGTTACAACCCCATGGCCGAGCAGTACTTC. Its translation: CASSYNPMAEQYF. The gene calls are TRBV6-5 and TRBJ2-7, with no clear D. The length of the CDR3 is 13 residues. The V gene's germline CDR1 is MNHEY and CDR2 SVGAGI. Trimming removed 2 bases from V and 6 bases from J, with 11 bases in between.

The rearrangement joins TRBV11-2 to TRBJ1-4; 7 bases fit TRBD1. This CDR3 is 15 amino acids long. Trimming took 5 bases from V and 4 from J; bases not matched to a gene: 7. CDR1 SGHAT and CDR2 FQNNGV come from the germline V gene. For the CDR3, the DNA is TGTGCCAGCAGCCCCCGGGACAGTCTTAATGAAAAACTGTTTTTT. Translated: CASSPRDSLNEKLFF.

This clone was observed a few times. This chain uses TRBV2 with TRBJ2-6; weak D call: TRBD1 (5 bases). Trimming took off 6 bases at V and 1 base at J, with 7 bases between the two ends. The CDR3 totals 14 residues. From germline, CDR1 is SNHLY and CDR2 FYNNEI. CDR3 sequence reads: CASRDMSGANVLTF. CDR3 in DNA: TGTGCCAGCAGGGACATGTCTGGGGCCAACGTCCTGACTTTC.

This chain joins TRBV7-3 and TRBJ2-1; the match to TRBD1 covers 8 bases. This CDR3 has 14 amino acids. The germline gives CDR1 SGHTA, CDR2 FQGTGA. J was trimmed by 9 bases and V by 1 base; bases with no gene match: 5. CDR3 amino acids: CASSLSQGATEQFF. The DNA of the CDR3 is TGTGCCAGCAGCTTAAGCCAGGGGGCAACTGAGCAGTTCTTC.

CDR3 residues: CASSLTPTSGAEAFF. The CDR3, as DNA: TGTGCCAGCAGCTTAACTCCGACTTCGGGGGCTGAAGCTTTCTTT. The chain carries TRBV7-6 and TRBJ1-1; D may be TRBD1 (5 bases). V dropped 2 bases and J dropped 6 bases, with 16 bases sitting between them. This CDR3 has 15 amino acids. CDR1 and CDR2 (germline): SGHVS, FNYEAQ.